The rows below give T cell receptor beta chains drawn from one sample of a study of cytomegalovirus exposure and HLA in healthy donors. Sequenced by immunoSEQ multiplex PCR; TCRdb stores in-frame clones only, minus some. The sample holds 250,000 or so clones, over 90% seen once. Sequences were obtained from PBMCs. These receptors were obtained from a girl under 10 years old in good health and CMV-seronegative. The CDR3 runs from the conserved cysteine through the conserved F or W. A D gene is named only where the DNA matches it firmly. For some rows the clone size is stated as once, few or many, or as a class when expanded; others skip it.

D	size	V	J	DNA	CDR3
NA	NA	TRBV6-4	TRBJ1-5	TGTGCCAGCAGCGTTTCCCGGGAGACTTGGAACAATCAGCCCCAGCATTTT	CASSVSRETWNNQPQHF
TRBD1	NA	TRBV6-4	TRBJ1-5	TGTGCCAGCAGTGACCCCGACAGGGTTGACAATCAGCCCCAGCATTTT	CASSDPDRVDNQPQHF
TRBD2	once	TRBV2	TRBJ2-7	TGTGCCAGGGCTTTAGCGGGAGGCTACGAGCAGTACTTC	CARALAGGYEQYF
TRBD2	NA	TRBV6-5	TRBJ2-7	TGTGCCAGCAGTGGCGGGACGGGAGGGCCCTCAGAGCAGTACTTC	CASSGGTGGPSEQYF
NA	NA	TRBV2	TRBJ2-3	TGTGCCAGCATGAGGACAGGCACAGATACGCAGTATTTT	CASMRTGTDTQYF
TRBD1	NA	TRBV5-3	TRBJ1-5	TGTGCCAGAGTTAGGGACAGGGGCCGTGATCAGCCCCAGCATTTT	CARVRDRGRDQPQHF
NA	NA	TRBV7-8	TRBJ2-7	TGTGCCAGCAGCTTATTAACAGAGACCTACGAGCAGTACTTC	CASSLLTETYEQYF
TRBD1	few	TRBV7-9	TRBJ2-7	TGTGCCAGCAGCTTAGGGACAGGACTCTACGAGCAGTACTTC	CASSLGTGLYEQYF
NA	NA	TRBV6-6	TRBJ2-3	TGTGCCAGCATCCATGGAGGTCTCCGTACAGATACGCAGTATTTT	CASIHGGLRTDTQYF
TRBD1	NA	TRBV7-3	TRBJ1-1	TGTGCCAGCAGCTTAATATCAGGGGGGCAAGCTTTCTTT	CASSLISGGQAFF
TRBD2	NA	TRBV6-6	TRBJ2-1	TGTGCCAGCAGTTACCGGGCTAGCGGGAGCAATGAGCAGTTCTTC	CASSYRASGSNEQFF
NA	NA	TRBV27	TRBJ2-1	TGTGCCAGCCGACAGTTGTCCTACAATGAGCAGTTCTTC	CASRQLSYNEQFF
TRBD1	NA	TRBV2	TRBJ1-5	TGTGCCAGCAGGGACCTTCCGACAGGGTTCGTGTTTGAAAATCAGCCCCAGCATTTT	CASRDLPTGFVFENQPQHF
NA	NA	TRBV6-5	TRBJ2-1	TGTGCCAGCAGTTACGGACAAGCAAACAATGAGCAGTTCTTC	CASSYGQANNEQFF
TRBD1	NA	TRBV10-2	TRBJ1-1	TGCGCCAGCAGTGAGCCCCGGACAGGGGGCATCACTGAAGCTTTCTTT	CASSEPRTGGITEAFF
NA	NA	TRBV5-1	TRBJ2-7	TGCGCCAGCAGCTTGGGCCAGAACTACGAGCAGTACTTC	CASSLGQNYEQYF
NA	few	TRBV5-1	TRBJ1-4	TGCGCCAGCAGCTTGGGCGGGTTAAATGAAAAACTGTTTTTT	CASSLGGLNEKLFF
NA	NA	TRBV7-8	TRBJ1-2	TGTGCCAGCAGCTTAGCTGATGGGTGGGGAGGTGGCTACACCTTC	CASSLADGWGGGYTF
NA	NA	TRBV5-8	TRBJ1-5	TGTGCCAGCAGCTTGGGACAGTATAGCAATCAGCCCCAGCATTTT	CASSLGQYSNQPQHF
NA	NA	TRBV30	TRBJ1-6	TGTGCCTGGAGTGGACAGGTCGGTTCACCCCTCCACTTT	CAWSGQVGSPLHF
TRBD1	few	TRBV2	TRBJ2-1	TGTGCCAGCAGAACGATAGGACAGGGTGGGTACAATGAGCAGTTCTTC	CASRTIGQGGYNEQFF
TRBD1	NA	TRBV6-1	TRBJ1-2	TGTGCCAGCAGTGGTGTTGGTAGGACAGGGGGCTATGGCTACACCTTC	CASSGVGRTGGYGYTF
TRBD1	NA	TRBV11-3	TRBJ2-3	TGTGCCAGCAGCTTCGGACAGGGGGCAACAGATACGCAGTATTTT	CASSFGQGATDTQYF
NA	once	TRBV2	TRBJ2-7	TGTGCCAGCAGTGAGGGAGGAACCTACGAGCAGTACTTC	CASSEGGTYEQYF
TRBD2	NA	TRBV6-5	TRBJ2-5	TGTGCCAGCACATCGGAGGGACTAGCGGAAGAGACCCAGTACTTC	CASTSEGLAEETQYF
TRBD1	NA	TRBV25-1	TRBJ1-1	TGTGCCAGCAGCGAGGACAGGTTGAACACTGAAGCTTTCTTT	CASSEDRLNTEAFF
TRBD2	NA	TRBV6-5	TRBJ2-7	TGTGCCAGCAGTGTGGGCCCCGGGACTACCTACGAGCAGTACTTC	CASSVGPGTTYEQYF
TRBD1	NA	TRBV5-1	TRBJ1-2	TGCGCCAGCAGCCAGTCAGACAGGGTGGGCTCCTATGGCTACACCTTC	CASSQSDRVGSYGYTF
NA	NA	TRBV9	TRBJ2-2	TGTGCCAGCAGCGACCGAGTAGCGTTGAGCACCGGGGAGCTGTTTTTT	CASSDRVALSTGELFF
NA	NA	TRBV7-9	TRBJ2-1	TGTGCCAGCACCAACTACTCCTACAATGAGCAGTTCTTC	CASTNYSYNEQFF
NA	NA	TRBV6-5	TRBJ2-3	TGTGCCAGCAGTTACTCCGGAGAAGAGTATTTT	CASSYSGEEYF
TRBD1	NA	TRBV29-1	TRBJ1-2	TGCAGCGCCCGACCGGGACAGAAGGACGACACCTTC	CSARPGQKDDTF
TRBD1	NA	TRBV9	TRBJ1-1	TGTGCCAGCAGCGTAGGGACAGGGGGCTTAGCTTTCTTT	CASSVGTGGLAFF
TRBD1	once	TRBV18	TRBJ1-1	TGTGCCAGCTCACCATTGACAGGGGGGAACACTGAAGCTTTCTTT	CASSPLTGGNTEAFF
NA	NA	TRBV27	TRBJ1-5	TGTGCCAGCAGTTTTCAGGGAGGGAAACAGCCCCAGCATTTT	CASSFQGGKQPQHF
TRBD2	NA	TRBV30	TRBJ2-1	TGTGCCTGGAGTGGCGAGCGGGAGGGATTCTCCTACAATGAGCAGTTCTTC	CAWSGEREGFSYNEQFF
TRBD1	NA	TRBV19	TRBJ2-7	TGTGCCAGTGGCCCAACAGGGGGCACCAGGAGGGAGCAGTACTTC	CASGPTGGTRREQYF
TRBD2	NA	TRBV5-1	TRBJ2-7	TGCGCCAGCAGCTATGGACTAGCGGGGGGCCCGGTTTCCTACGAGCAGTACTTC	CASSYGLAGGPVSYEQYF
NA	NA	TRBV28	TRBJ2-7	TGTGCCAGCAGTTTTTTGTCCACGGTAAACGAGCAGTACTTC	CASSFLSTVNEQYF